This T cell receptor (beta chain) originates from a study of control samples from healthy donors and cancer patients. The CDR3 is made up of 14 amino acids. Trimming pared 7 bases from V and 0 bases from J, leaving 9 bases between. Per the germline V gene, CDR1 is MNHEY and CDR2 is SVGAGI. Measured with immunoSEQ multiplex PCR; TCRdb has only the in-frame clones, and not every one. In the table there are about 150,000 clones, approximately 96% of which are singletons. The sample comprised blood. The rearrangement uses TRBV6-5 and TRBJ2-2; D gene uncertain. The source is a woman aged 40 to 49 in good health. CDR3 sequence reads: CASTPNPNTGELFF. In DNA form, the CDR3 reads TGTGCCAGCACCCCGAACCCGAACACCGGGGAGCTGTTTTTT.